These 5 T cell receptor beta chains were all obtained from the same sample, sequenced in a study of blood T cell repertoires in COVID-19. Produced via immunoSEQ multiplex PCR; TCRdb's table is partial and in-frame only. This sample has 250,000 to 300,000 clones; 75% to 90% occur once, and the top ten carry over 1.2%. The sequencing input was peripheral blood. The receptors originated from a woman aged 35 to 49 who had recovered from COVID-19.

The chain recombines TRBV29-1 with TRBJ1-5; a weak D match, TRBD1 (5 bases). With 6 bases removed from V and 0 bases from J, the gap between germline ends came to 12 bases. There are 14 residues in the CDR3. Per the germline V gene, CDR1 is SQVTM and CDR2 is ANQGSEA. CDR3 region: CSVGGGDSNQPQHF. In DNA, the CDR3 is TGCAGCGTGGGGGGGGGAGATAGCAATCAGCCCCAGCATTTT.

The V call is TRBV5-6, the J call TRBJ2-2; 12 bases line up with TRBD2. The junction had 6 bases not matched to a gene; V was cut back by 3 bases and J by 6 bases. CDR1 is SGHDT, CDR2 YYEEEE, per germline. The CDR3 length is 16 residues. CDR3 residues: CASSWTSGVMAGELFF. The DNA for the CDR3 is TGTGCCAGCAGCTGGACTAGCGGGGTAATGGCCGGGGAGCTGTTTTTT.

In nucleotides, the CDR3 is TGTGCCAGCAGTGGGGCGAGCGGGGGGGCCCCCCCCGGGGAGCTGTTTTTT. It encodes CASSGASGGAPPGELFF. The chain uses TRBV2 and TRBJ2-2; TRBD2 aligns across 10 bases. V trimming: 4 bases; J trimming: 6 bases; junction bases outside the gene matches: 11. CDR3 length: 17 residues. Germline V CDR1 and CDR2: SNHLY, FYNNEI.

This rearrangement joins TRBV6-5 to TRBJ1-2, with 7 nucleotides matching TRBD1. The J segment lost 4 bases and the V segment lost 0 bases, leaving 8 bases of the junction unmatched. CDR3 size: 16 residues. CDR1 and CDR2 (germline): MNHEY, SVGAGI. In DNA form, the CDR3 reads TGTGCCAGCAGTTACTCTGTGTGGGGGGACAGCTATGGCTACACCTTC. This translates into CASSYSVWGDSYGYTF.

This chain links TRBV5-1 with TRBJ1-3, with D perhaps matching TRBD1 (5 bases). CDR1 SGHRS and CDR2 YFSETQ come from the germline V gene. V lost 0 bases to trimming and J lost 4 bases, with 11 bases between them. The CDR3 runs to 15 residues. The CDR3 spells CASSLGWAGGNTIYF. CDR3 coding DNA: TGCGCCAGCAGCTTGGGCTGGGCAGGGGGAAACACCATATATTTT.